Each of the 9 T cell receptor beta chains below was sequenced from the same sample in a study of T cell responses to AZD1222 COVID-19 vaccine (dated by TCRdb to the early 2020s). Preparation of the library involved the immunoSEQ multiplex PCR assay. Sourced from immuneACCESS, this table was stored by TCRdb with only in-frame sequences that have V and J called. A share of the clones is absent; for the studies checked, an unresolved V gene accounts for under half, and the remainder has no known explanation. The sample includes roughly 100,000 clones, with over 75% observed a single time. The top ten clonotypes cover around 20% of the sample. Interpreted using the paper, the time point label stands for: baseline before first vaccination. The sequencing used peripheral blood, collected on day 0 of AZD1222 vaccination. The receptors shown here come from an adult in good health.

The V and J genes are TRBV3-1 (or the pseudogene TRBV3-2) and TRBJ1-1; the D gene is possibly TRBD1 (5 bases). V lost 1 base and J 6 bases, leaving 9 bases between the germline ends. CDR3 length equals 13 residues. Germline assignment: CDR1 LGHDT and CDR2 YNNKEL (reference sequence). Here the CDR3 DNA reads TGTGCCAGCAGCCAAGGGTGGGGCGCTGAAGCTTTCTTT. It codes for CASSQGWGAEAFF.

The CDR3 reads CASSRTGTVSSYEQYF. CDR3 sequence (DNA): TGTGCCAGCAGCAGAACCGGGACAGTCTCCTCCTACGAGCAGTACTTC. The chain links TRBV11-1 to TRBJ2-7, with 7 nucleotides matching TRBD1. V was clipped by 5 bases and J by 0 bases; unmatched bases: 10. Germline-derived CDR1 and CDR2 are SGHAT and FQDESV (reference sequence). The CDR3 runs to 16 residues.

This chain uses TRBV3-1 (or the pseudogene TRBV3-2) with TRBJ1-2; 7 nucleotides agree with TRBD1. The CDR3 spans 15 residues. V was pared by 4 bases and J by 4 bases, with 9 bases of the junction left unmatched. The V gene's germline CDR1 is LGHDT and CDR2 YNNKEL (reference sequence). The CDR3 nucleotides read TGTGCCAGCAGCCCGAGGGACAGCCGCCGCTATGGCTACACCTTC. Translated: CASSPRDSRRYGYTF.

The J gene is TRBJ2-5, the V gene TRBV10-2; D uncertain. The CDR3 covers 10 residues. CDR1 WSHSY and CDR2 SAAADI come from the germline V gene. V shed 8 bases and J shed 5 bases, with 6 bases lying between them. The CDR3 is CASAAETQYF. CDR3 nucleotide sequence: TGCGCCAGCGCAGCGGAGACCCAGTACTTC.

The chain links TRBV9 to TRBJ2-5, with TRBD2 identical over 14 bases. V shed 4 bases and J 0 bases; nucleotides not matched to a gene: 8. The CDR3 has 18 amino acids. Germline assignment: CDR1 SGDLS and CDR2 YYNGEE. The CDR3 reads CASSHPGLAGVYQETQYF. In nucleotides, the CDR3 is TGTGCCAGCAGCCATCCGGGACTAGCGGGGGTATACCAAGAGACCCAGTACTTC.

The CDR3: CASSEAGLVGGLFRRTDTQYF. In DNA, the CDR3 is TGTGCCAGCAGTGAAGCGGGACTAGTGGGGGGGTTATTTCGCCGCACAGATACGCAGTATTTT. The V call is TRBV6-1, the J call TRBJ2-3; 8 nucleotides agree with TRBD2. The junction had 18 bases not matched to a gene; V was cut back by 0 bases and J by 1 base. The germline gives CDR1 MNHNS, CDR2 SASEGT. CDR3 length equals 21 residues.

This chain uses TRBV30 with TRBJ2-5, with 10 positions matching TRBD2. The trim removed 4 bases at V and 4 bases at J, leaving 0 bases unmatched. The CDR3 covers 12 residues. From germline, CDR1 is GTSNPN and CDR2 SVGIG (reference sequence). CDR3 sequence: CAWIAGGETQYF. The CDR3 bases are TGTGCCTGGATAGCGGGGGGAGAGACCCAGTACTTC. The full variable domain, rest sourced from reference TRBV30 and TRBJ2-5, is SQTIHQWPATLVQPVGSPLSLECTVEGTSNPNLYWYRQAAGRGLQLLFYSVGIGQISSEVPQNLSASRPQDRQFILSSKKLLLSDSGFYLCAWIAGGETQYFGPGTRLLVL.

The chain joins TRBV12-5 to TRBJ1-6; TRBD1 aligns across 7 bases. Trimming took 7 bases from V and 7 from J; bases not matched to a gene: 10. Per the germline V gene, CDR1 is LGHNT and CDR2 is FRNRAP. The CDR3 has 15 residues. CDR3 nucleotides: TGTGCTAGTGCCCCGGAGCAGGGGGGAAATTCACCCCTCCACTTT. It specifies CASAPEQGGNSPLHF.

The V and J genes are TRBV19 and TRBJ1-1; D is uncertain. This CDR3 is 14 amino acids long. Trimming stripped 1 base from V and 0 bases from J, with 6 bases between. The germline gives CDR1 LNHDA, CDR2 SQIVND (reference sequence). CDR3 sequence reads: CASSIGLVNTEAFF. The CDR3 DNA reads TGTGCCAGTAGTATAGGCTTGGTGAACACTGAAGCTTTCTTT. The full variable domain, with the rest looked up from reference TRBV19 and TRBJ1-1, is DGGITQSPKYLFRKEGQNVTLSCEQNLNHDAMYWYRQDPGQGLRLIYYSQIVNDFQKGDIAEGYSVSREKKESFPLTVTSAQKNPTAFYLCASSIGLVNTEAFFGQGTRLTVV.